This paragraph reports one T cell receptor beta chain. These data belong to a study of T cells after yellow fever vaccination. In TCRdb, the 5' RACE reads were re-called with MiXCR into one record per CDR3 protein. The data contain some 160,000 distinct CDR3 sequences, about 7% of them singletons. Sequenced material: CD4+ T cells sorted from PBMCs, taken more than 4 days after the first yellow fever vaccination. The origin of this receptor is a man between 18 and 29 years old who received the YFV17D yellow fever vaccine.

DNA of the CDR3: TGCAGTGCTAGTCCCGGGGGGGGATCCTACAATGAGCAGTTCTTC. This gives the protein CSASPGGGSYNEQFF. The V gene is TRBV20-1, the J gene TRBJ2-1, with 8 nucleotides matching TRBD2. Germline V gives CDR1 DFQATT, CDR2 SNEGSKA (reference sequence). The CDR3 loop spans 15 amino acids. V gave up 3 bases and J gave up 1 base; unmatched junction bases: 5.